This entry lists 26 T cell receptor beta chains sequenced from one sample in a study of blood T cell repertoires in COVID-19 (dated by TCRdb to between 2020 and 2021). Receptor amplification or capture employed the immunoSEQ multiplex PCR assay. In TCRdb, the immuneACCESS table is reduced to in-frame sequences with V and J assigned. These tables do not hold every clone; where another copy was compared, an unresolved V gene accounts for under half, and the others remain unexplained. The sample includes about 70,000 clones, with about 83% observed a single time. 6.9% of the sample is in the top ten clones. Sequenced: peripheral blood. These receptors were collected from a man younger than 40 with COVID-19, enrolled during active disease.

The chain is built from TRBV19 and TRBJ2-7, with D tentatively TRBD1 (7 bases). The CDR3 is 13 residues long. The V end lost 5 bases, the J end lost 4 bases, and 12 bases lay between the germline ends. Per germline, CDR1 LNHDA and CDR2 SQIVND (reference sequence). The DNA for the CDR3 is TGTGCCAGTAGTGACAGGGCGGGGTACGAGCAGTACTTC. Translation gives CASSDRAGYEQYF.

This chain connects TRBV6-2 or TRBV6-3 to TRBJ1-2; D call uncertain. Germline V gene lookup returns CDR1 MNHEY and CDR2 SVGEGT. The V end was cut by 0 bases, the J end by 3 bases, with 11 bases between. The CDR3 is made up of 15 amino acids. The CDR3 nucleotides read TGTGCCAGCAGTTACTCAACTCTGAGGGACTATGGCTACACCTTC. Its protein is CASSYSTLRDYGYTF.

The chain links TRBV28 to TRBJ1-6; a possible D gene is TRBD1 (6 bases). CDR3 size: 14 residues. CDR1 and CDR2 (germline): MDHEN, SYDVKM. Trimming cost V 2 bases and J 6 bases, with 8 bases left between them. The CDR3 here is CASSLIGGNSPLHF. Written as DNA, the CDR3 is TGTGCCAGCAGTTTAATAGGGGGTAATTCACCCCTCCACTTT.

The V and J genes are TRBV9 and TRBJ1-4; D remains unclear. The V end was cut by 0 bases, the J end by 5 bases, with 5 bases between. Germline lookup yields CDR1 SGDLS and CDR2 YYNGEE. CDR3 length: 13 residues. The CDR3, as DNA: TGTGCCAGCAGCGTAGAAGAGAATGAAAAACTGTTTTTT. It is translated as CASSVEENEKLFF.

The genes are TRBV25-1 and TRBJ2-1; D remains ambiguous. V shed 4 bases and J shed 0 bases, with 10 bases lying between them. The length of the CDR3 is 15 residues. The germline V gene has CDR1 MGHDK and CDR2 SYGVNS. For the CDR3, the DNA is TGTGCCAGCAGTGGAGCCGCGAACTCCTACAATGAGCAGTTCTTC. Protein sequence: CASSGAANSYNEQFF.

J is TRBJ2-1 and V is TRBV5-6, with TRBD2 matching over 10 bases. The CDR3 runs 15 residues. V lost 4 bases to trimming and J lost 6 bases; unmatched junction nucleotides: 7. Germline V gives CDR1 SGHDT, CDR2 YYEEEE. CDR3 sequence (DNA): TGTGCCAGCAGCGCCCCTACTAGCGGGGTCAATGAGCAGTTCTTC. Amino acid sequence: CASSAPTSGVNEQFF.

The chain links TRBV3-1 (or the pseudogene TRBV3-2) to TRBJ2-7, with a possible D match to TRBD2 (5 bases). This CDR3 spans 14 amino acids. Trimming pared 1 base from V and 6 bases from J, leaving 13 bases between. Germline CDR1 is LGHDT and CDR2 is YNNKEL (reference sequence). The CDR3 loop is CASSQASPKGEQYF. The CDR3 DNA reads TGTGCCAGCAGCCAAGCTAGCCCGAAAGGCGAGCAGTACTTC.

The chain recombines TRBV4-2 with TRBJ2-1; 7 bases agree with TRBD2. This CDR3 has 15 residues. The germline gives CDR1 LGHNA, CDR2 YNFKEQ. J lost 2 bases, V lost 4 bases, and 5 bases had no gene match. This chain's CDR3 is CASSPEAGAYNEQFF. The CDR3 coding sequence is TGTGCCAGCAGCCCCGAGGCGGGGGCCTACAATGAGCAGTTCTTC.

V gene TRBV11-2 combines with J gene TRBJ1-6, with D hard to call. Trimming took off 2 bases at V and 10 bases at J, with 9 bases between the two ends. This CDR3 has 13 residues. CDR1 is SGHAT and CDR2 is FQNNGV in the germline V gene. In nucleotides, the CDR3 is TGTGCCAGCAGCTTAACATCCAGATCACCCCTCCACTTT. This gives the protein CASSLTSRSPLHF.

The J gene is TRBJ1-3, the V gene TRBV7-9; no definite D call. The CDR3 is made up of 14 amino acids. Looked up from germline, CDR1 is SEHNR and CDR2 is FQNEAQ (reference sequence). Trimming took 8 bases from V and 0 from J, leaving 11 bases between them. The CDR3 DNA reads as TGTGCCAGCGGACGGGGAGACTCTGGAAACACCATATATTTT. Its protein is CASGRGDSGNTIYF.

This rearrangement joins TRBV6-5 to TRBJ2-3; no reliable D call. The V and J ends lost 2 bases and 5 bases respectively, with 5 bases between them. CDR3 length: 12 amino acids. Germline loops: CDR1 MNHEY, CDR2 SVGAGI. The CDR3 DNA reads TGTGCCAGCAGTTACGGGCAAGATACGCAGTATTTT. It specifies CASSYGQDTQYF.

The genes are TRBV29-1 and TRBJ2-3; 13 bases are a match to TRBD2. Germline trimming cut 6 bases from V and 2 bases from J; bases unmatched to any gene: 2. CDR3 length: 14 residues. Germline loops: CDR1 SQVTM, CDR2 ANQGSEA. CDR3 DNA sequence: TGCAGCGTCGGGACTAGCGGGAACACAGATACGCAGTATTTT. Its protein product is CSVGTSGNTDTQYF.

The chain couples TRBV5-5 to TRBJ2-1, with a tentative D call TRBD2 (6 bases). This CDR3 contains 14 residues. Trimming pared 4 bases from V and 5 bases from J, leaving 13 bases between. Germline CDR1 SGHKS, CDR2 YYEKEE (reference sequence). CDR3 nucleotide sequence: TGTGCCAGCAGCCTAGCTAGCGTCAACAATGAGCAGTTCTTC. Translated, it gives CASSLASVNNEQFF.

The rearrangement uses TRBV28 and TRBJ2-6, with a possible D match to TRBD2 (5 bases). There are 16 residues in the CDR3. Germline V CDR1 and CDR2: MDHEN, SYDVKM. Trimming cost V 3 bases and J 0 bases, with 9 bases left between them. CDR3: CASSFYGDSGANVLTF. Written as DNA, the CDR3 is TGTGCCAGCAGTTTTTACGGGGACTCTGGGGCCAACGTCCTGACTTTC.

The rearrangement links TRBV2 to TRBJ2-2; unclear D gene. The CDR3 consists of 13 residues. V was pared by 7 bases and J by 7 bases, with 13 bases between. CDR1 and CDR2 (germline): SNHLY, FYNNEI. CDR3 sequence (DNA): TGTGCCAGCAACCGACTGGTGGTCGGGGAGCTGTTTTTT. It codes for CASNRLVVGELFF. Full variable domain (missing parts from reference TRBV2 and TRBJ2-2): EPEVTQTPSHQVTQMGQEVILRCVPISNHLYFYWYRQILGQKVEFLVSFYNNEISEKSEIFDDQFSVERPDGSNFTLKIRSTKLEDSAMYFCASNRLVVGELFFGEGSRLTVL.

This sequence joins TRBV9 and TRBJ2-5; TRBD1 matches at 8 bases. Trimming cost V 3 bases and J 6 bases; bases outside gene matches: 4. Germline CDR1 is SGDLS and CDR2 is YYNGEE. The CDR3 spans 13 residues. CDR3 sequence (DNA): TGTGCCAGCAGCGAAGGACAGGGTCAGACCCAGTACTTC. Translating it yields CASSEGQGQTQYF.

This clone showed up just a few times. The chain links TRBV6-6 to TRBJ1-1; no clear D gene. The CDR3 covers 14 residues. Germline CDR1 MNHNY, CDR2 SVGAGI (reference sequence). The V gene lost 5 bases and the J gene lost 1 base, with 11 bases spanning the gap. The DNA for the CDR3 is TGTGCCAGCAGTCCCGATGCGGGGAACACTGAAGCTTTCTTT. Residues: CASSPDAGNTEAFF.

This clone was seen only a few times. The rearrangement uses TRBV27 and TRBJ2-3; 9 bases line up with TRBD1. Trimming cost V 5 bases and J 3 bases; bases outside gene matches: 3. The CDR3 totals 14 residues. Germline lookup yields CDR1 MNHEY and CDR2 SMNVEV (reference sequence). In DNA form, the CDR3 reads TGTGCCAGCAGTACAGGGGGCGAAACAGATACGCAGTATTTT. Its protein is CASSTGGETDTQYF.

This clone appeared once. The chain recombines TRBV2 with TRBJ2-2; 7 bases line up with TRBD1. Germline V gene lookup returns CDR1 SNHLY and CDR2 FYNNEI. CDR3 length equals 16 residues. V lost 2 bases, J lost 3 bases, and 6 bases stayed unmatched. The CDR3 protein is CASSERQGTDTGELFF. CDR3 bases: TGTGCCAGCAGTGAAAGACAGGGAACAGACACCGGGGAGCTGTTTTTT.

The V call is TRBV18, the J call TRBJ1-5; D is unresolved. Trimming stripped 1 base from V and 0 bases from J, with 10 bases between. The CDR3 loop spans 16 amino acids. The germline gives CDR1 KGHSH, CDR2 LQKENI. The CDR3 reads CASSPLSRDSNQPQHF. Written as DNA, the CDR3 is TGTGCCAGCTCACCACTTTCGAGGGATAGCAATCAGCCCCAGCATTTT.

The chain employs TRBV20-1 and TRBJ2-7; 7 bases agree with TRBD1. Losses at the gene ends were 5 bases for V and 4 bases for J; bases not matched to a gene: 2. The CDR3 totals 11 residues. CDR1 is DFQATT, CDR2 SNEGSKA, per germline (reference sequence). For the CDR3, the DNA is TGCAGTGCTGGGGACAGTTACGAGCAGTACTTC. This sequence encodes CSAGDSYEQYF.

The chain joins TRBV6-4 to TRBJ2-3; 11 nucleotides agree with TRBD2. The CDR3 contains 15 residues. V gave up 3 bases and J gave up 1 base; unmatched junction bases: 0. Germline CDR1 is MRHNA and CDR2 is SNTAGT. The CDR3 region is CASSETSGGTDTQYF. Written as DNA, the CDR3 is TGTGCCAGCAGTGAGACTAGCGGGGGCACAGATACGCAGTATTTT.

CDR3 amino acids: CATSDSTDTEAFF. CDR3 nucleotide sequence: TGTGCCACCAGTGATTCGACAGACACTGAAGCTTTCTTT. The J gene is TRBJ1-1, the V gene TRBV24-1; tentatively, D is TRBD1 (5 bases). The CDR3 is 13 amino acids. Germline V lookup: CDR1 KGHDR, CDR2 SFDVKD. V lost 2 bases and J lost 3, with 6 bases in between.

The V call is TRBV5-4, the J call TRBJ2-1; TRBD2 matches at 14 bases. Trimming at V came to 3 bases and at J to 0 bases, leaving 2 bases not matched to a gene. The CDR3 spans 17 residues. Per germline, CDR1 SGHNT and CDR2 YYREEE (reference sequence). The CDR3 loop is CASSSGTSGSSYNEQFF. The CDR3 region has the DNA TGTGCCAGCAGCTCGGGGACTAGCGGGAGCTCCTACAATGAGCAGTTCTTC.

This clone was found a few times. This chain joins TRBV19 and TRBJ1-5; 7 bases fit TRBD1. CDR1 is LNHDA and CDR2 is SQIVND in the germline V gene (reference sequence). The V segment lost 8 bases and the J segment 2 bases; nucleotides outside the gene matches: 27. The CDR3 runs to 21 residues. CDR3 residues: CASYTKRWDSGPRERNQPQHF. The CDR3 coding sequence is TGTGCCAGTTACACAAAGCGGTGGGACAGTGGCCCTAGGGAGCGCAATCAGCCCCAGCATTTT.

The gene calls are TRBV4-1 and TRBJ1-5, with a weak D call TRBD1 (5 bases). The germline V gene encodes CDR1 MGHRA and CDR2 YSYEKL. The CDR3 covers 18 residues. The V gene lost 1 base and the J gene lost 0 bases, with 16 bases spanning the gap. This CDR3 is CASSQAGRQTSSNQPQHF. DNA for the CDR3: TGCGCCAGCAGCCAAGCAGGTCGACAGACCTCTAGCAATCAGCCCCAGCATTTT.